A single sample gave rise to the 22 T cell receptor beta chains below, sequenced in a study of neurological immune-mediated disorders. TCRdb re-called the 5' RACE reads with MiXCR, one entry per CDR3 protein. Of around 67,000 distinct CDR3 sequences in the sample, around 5.2% were seen once. Source material: PBMCs. The receptors originated from a man aged 18 to 30 with multiple sclerosis.

This clonotype was seen repeatedly, ten times or more. The chain is built from TRBV10-3 and TRBJ2-7, with 8 bases lining up with TRBD1. This CDR3 spans 19 amino acids. CDR1 and CDR2 from the germline V gene are ENHRY and SYGVKD. Trimming took 4 bases from V and 7 from J; bases not matched to a gene: 24. In DNA, the CDR3 is TGTGCCATCAGTGGGGGGACAGGTGTAAGGACAGCCGTGGTGGTGGAGCAGTACTTC. Its protein product is CAISGGTGVRTAVVVEQYF.

Concerning this clonotype: A read error is possible here, since a much larger clone lies one base away. V and J are TRBV9 and TRBJ2-2; possible D gene TRBD2, 5 bases. CDR1 SGDLS and CDR2 YYNGEE come from the germline V gene. CDR3 length equals 12 residues. The CDR3 spells CANSGSPGELFF. For the CDR3, the DNA is TGTGCCAACAGCGGTTCTCCCGGGGAGCTGTTTTTT.

This clonotype was seen many times. The chain carries TRBV4-3 and TRBJ2-2; no definite D call. CDR3 size: 14 residues. The V end was cut by 4 bases, the J end by 3 bases, with 9 bases between. Germline V gene lookup returns CDR1 LGHNA and CDR2 YSLEER. The DNA for the CDR3 is TGCGCCAGCAGCCGCCACTTGGACACCGGGGAGCTGTTTTTT. Encoded protein: CASSRHLDTGELFF.

The table lists this clonotype with many counts. This chain links TRBV5-1 with TRBJ2-6; D could derive from TRBD1 or TRBD2 (5 bases each). Trimming shortened V by 4 bases and J by 0 bases, and 8 bases separated the two germline ends. This CDR3 has 15 amino acids. Germline CDR1 and CDR2: SGHRS and YFSETQ. In DNA, the CDR3 is TGCGCCAGCAGCAACGGGACCTCTGGGGCCAACGTCCTGACTTTC. Translation gives CASSNGTSGANVLTF.

This clonotype came up a few times. A much more abundant neighbour one base away suggests this may be a read error. The chain joins TRBV5-8 to TRBJ2-1, with a tentative D call TRBD1 (5 bases). Deletions cut 2 bases from V and 8 bases from J, with 17 bases between. The CDR3 covers 15 residues. The germline V gene encodes CDR1 SGHTS and CDR2 YDEGEE. The CDR3 DNA sequence: TGTGCCAGCAGCTTTGGGGCTACAAAGAACCATGAGCAGTTCTTC. Amino acid sequence: CASSFGATKNHEQFF.

This clonotype was seen repeatedly, ten times or more. This chain connects TRBV20-1 to TRBJ1-6; 7 nucleotides match TRBD1. The germline CDR1 and CDR2 sequences are DFQATT and SNEGSKA (reference sequence). V was clipped by 7 bases and J by 6 bases; unmatched bases: 6. The CDR3 totals 13 residues. The CDR3 sequence: CSGRTGVNSPLHF. CDR3 bases: TGCAGTGGCCGAACAGGGGTTAATTCACCCCTCCACTTT.

V is TRBV24-1 and J is TRBJ2-3, with 7 bases aligning to TRBD2. CDR1 and CDR2 from the germline V gene are KGHDR and SFDVKD. This CDR3 comprises 16 residues. J gave up 6 bases and V 7 bases, and 15 bases lay outside the gene matches. CDR3 DNA sequence: TGTGCCACCAGCCACGTAGCGGGTGGGGAGATTGATACGCAGTATTTT. This gives the protein CATSHVAGGEIDTQYF.

This clonotype appeared many times. J is TRBJ1-4 and V is TRBV5-1, with D hard to call. The CDR3 length is 15 residues. Looked up from germline, CDR1 is SGHRS and CDR2 is YFSETQ. Trimming took 1 base from V and 0 from J, leaving 7 bases between them. The CDR3 nucleotides read TGCGCCAGCAGCTTGATGGGATCAACTAATGAAAAACTGTTTTTT. It translates to CASSLMGSTNEKLFF.

Many counts were recorded for this clonotype. This chain uses TRBV27 with TRBJ2-7, with unresolved D. This CDR3 contains 11 residues. With 3 bases removed from V and 7 bases from J, the gap between germline ends came to 7 bases. The V gene's germline CDR1 is MNHEY and CDR2 SMNVEV (reference sequence). Here the CDR3 DNA reads TGTGCCAGCAGTTTCGTCGGTGAGCAGTACTTC. Its translation is CASSFVGEQYF.

This clonotype was recorded at least ten times. CDR3 protein: CASKISGSYTGELFF. DNA of the CDR3: TGCGCCAGCAAGATTAGCGGGAGTTATACCGGGGAGCTGTTTTTT. J is TRBJ2-2 and V is TRBV5-1, with 9 bases fitting TRBD2. CDR3 length equals 15 residues. V dropped 6 bases and J dropped 5; count of bases not matched to a gene: 8. The germline CDR1 and CDR2 sequences are SGHRS and YFSETQ.

At least ten counts were recorded for this clonotype. The chain employs TRBV5-6 and TRBJ2-2; possible D gene TRBD2, 6 bases. The V gene's germline CDR1 is SGHDT and CDR2 YYEEEE. The CDR3 has 13 residues. Deletions cut 6 bases from V and 6 bases from J, with 12 bases between. CDR3 in amino acids: CASTTGGSGELFF. CDR3 nucleotide sequence: TGTGCCAGCACCACTGGAGGGTCCGGGGAGCTGTTTTTT.

At least ten counts were recorded for this clonotype. This chain uses TRBV5-5 with TRBJ2-7, with 11 bases fitting TRBD2. Germline V gives CDR1 SGHKS, CDR2 YYEKEE (reference sequence). J was trimmed by 4 bases and V by 1 base; bases with no gene match: 7. CDR3 size: 16 residues. In DNA, the CDR3 is TGTGCCAGCAGCTTGACTAGCGGGAGTAGTATTTACGAGCAGTACTTC. It yields the protein CASSLTSGSSIYEQYF.

This clonotype was detected a few times. This sequence joins TRBV10-1 and TRBJ2-3, with 12 positions matching TRBD2. V lost 2 bases, J lost 4 bases, and 4 bases stayed unmatched. Germline loops: CDR1 WNHNN, CDR2 SYGVQD (reference sequence). The CDR3 is 16 amino acids. The CDR3 DNA is TGCGCCAGCAGTGAGCTTGCTAGCGGGGGGGCAGATACGCAGTATTTT. Protein sequence: CASSELASGGADTQYF.

This clonotype was seen ten or more times. The rearrangement uses TRBV20-1 and TRBJ1-4, with no clear D. The V gene's germline CDR1 is DFQATT and CDR2 SNEGSKA (reference sequence). The germline V and J ends were trimmed by 3 bases and 4 bases, with 12 bases remaining between them. The CDR3 has 14 residues. CDR3 nucleotides: TGCAGTGCTAGTTTGGCAGTCGATAATGAAAAACTGTTTTTT. This sequence encodes CSASLAVDNEKLFF.

Ten or more counts support this clonotype. The rearrangement uses TRBV11-2 and TRBJ2-5; possible D gene TRBD2, 5 bases. The V gene lost 3 bases and the J gene lost 5 bases, with 13 bases spanning the gap. Germline CDR1 SGHAT, CDR2 FQNNGV. The CDR3 spans 14 residues. The CDR3: CASSLGSGTETQYF. The CDR3 coding sequence is TGTGCCAGCAGCTTGGGCAGCGGAACGGAGACCCAGTACTTC.

This clonotype was observed many times. The chain is built from TRBV12-3 or TRBV12-4 and TRBJ2-4; D not certain. The CDR3 totals 17 residues. Deletions cut 2 bases from V and 0 bases from J, with 14 bases between. This CDR3 is CASSLRWDPLAKNIQYF. As DNA, the CDR3 is TGTGCCAGCAGTTTACGGTGGGATCCCCTAGCCAAAAACATTCAGTACTTC.

This clonotype occurred many times. The V call is TRBV5-1, the J call TRBJ1-2; 7 bases are shared with TRBD1. Germline V lookup: CDR1 SGHRS, CDR2 YFSETQ. V shed 4 bases and J 1 base; nucleotides not matched to a gene: 4. The CDR3 runs 14 residues. The CDR3 coding sequence is TGCGCCAGCAGCCCCCGGGACAGTAACTATGGCTACACCTTC. Protein product: CASSPRDSNYGYTF.

In its sample, this clonotype was seen many times. The rearrangement joins TRBV5-1 to TRBJ1-6; D gene unclear. Between the trimmed V and J ends, which lost 0 bases and 4 bases, there was a span of 5 bases. The CDR3 runs to 14 residues. Germline V lookup: CDR1 SGHRS, CDR2 YFSETQ. CDR3 region: CASSLGGYNSPLHF. The CDR3 coding sequence is TGCGCCAGCAGCTTGGGAGGGTATAATTCACCCCTCCACTTT. The full variable domain, in which reference TRBV5-1 and TRBJ1-6 provide the parts outside the CDR3, is KAGVTQTPRYLIKTRGQQVTLSCSPISGHRSVSWYQQTPGQGLQFLFEYFSETQRNKGNFPGRFSGRQFSNSRSEMNVSTLELGDSALYLCASSLGGYNSPLHFGNGTRLTVT.

This clonotype was seen at least ten times. The V call is TRBV20-1, the J call TRBJ2-7; TRBD1 or TRBD2 may be the D gene (7 bases each). The CDR3 consists of 14 residues. The V and J ends lost 3 bases and 7 bases respectively, with 19 bases between them. Per the germline V gene, CDR1 is DFQATT and CDR2 is SNEGSKA (reference sequence). The DNA for the CDR3 is TGCAGTGCTAGGGATCTCGGGGGGACAGAGGAGCAGTACTTC. Amino acid sequence: CSARDLGGTEEQYF.

The sample holds a few counts of this clonotype. This chain links TRBV29-1 with TRBJ1-1; D may be TRBD1 (6 bases). The V end lost 6 bases, the J end lost 0 bases, and 14 bases lay between the germline ends. Germline loops: CDR1 SQVTM, CDR2 ANQGSEA. The CDR3 runs to 14 residues. The CDR3 sequence is CSVTGFIMNTEAFF. The DNA of the CDR3 is TGCAGCGTCACAGGGTTCATCATGAACACTGAAGCTTTCTTT.

As concerns this clonotype: A much larger clone differs by one base, so this may be a read error. The chain carries TRBV20-1 and TRBJ2-3; no reliable D call. CDR1 and CDR2 from the germline V gene are DFQATT and SNEGSKA (reference sequence). There are 11 residues in the CDR3. CDR3 amino acids: CNVYGTDTQYF. The CDR3 DNA reads TGCAATGTATACGGCACAGATACGCAGTATTTT.

This clonotype was detected many times. This chain connects TRBV5-1 to TRBJ2-1, with D possibly being TRBD1 or TRBD2 (6 bases each). Germline-derived CDR1 and CDR2 are SGHRS and YFSETQ. This CDR3 spans 15 amino acids. V lost 4 bases, J lost 5 bases, and 16 bases lay in between. The CDR3 loop reads CASSPVWGADNEQFF. DNA for the CDR3: TGCGCCAGCAGCCCGGTCTGGGGGGCCGACAATGAGCAGTTCTTC.